Following are 26 T cell receptor beta chains from one sample sequenced in a study of blood T cells in healthy people across ages. With a J-beta primer mix and a sample-barcoded 5' primer, a second PCR ran 7 to 11 cycles. TCRdb passed the 5' RACE reads through MiXCR, listing each CDR3 protein once. The table has some 750,000 distinct CDR3 sequences, approximately 21% seen once; the top ten hold approximately 20%. Sequenced sample: blood. The receptors here all came from a man between 65 and 85 years old in good health.

The CDR3 sequence: CASSLPSGRAAGNEQFF. The CDR3 nucleotides are TGTGCCAGCAGTTTGCCCAGCGGGAGGGCCGCGGGCAATGAGCAGTTCTTC. The chain carries TRBV12-3 or TRBV12-4 and TRBJ2-1; the match to TRBD2 covers 10 bases. V gave up 3 bases and J gave up 6 bases; unmatched junction bases: 11. CDR3 length: 17 residues.

This clonotype has a handful of counts. This sequence joins TRBV5-1 and TRBJ1-1; the D gene is possibly TRBD1 (5 bases). Germline assignment: CDR1 SGHRS and CDR2 YFSETQ. Trimming stripped 3 bases from V and 3 bases from J, with 9 bases between. The CDR3 totals 13 residues. The CDR3 bases are TGCGCCAGCAGCTCGGACACTTACACTGAAGCTTTCTTT. It codes for CASSSDTYTEAFF.

This clonotype was found a few times. J is TRBJ2-7 and V is TRBV18; no definite D call. The V end lost 3 bases, the J end lost 6 bases, and 12 bases lay between the germline ends. The CDR3 extends over 13 amino acids. Germline lookup yields CDR1 KGHSH and CDR2 LQKENI. Written as DNA, the CDR3 is TGTGCCAGCTCACCCTACGTTCGAGCCGAGCAGTACTTC. Residues: CASSPYVRAEQYF.

CDR3 nucleotide sequence: TGTGCCAGCCGGGACACCTACAATGAGCAGTTCTTC. It is translated as CASRDTYNEQFF. The gene calls are TRBV19 and TRBJ2-1, with D possibly TRBD1 on 6 matching bases. There are 12 residues in the CDR3. Germline CDR1 is LNHDA and CDR2 is SQIVND (reference sequence). V lost 9 bases and J lost 2, with 8 bases in between. Supplemented by reference TRBV19 and TRBJ2-1, the full variable domain reads DGGITQSPKYLFRKEGQNVTLSCEQNLNHDAMYWYRQDPGQGLRLIYYSQIVNDFQKGDIAEGYSVSREKKESFPLTVTSAQKNPTAFYLCASRDTYNEQFFGPGTRLTVL.

This clonotype showed up just a few times. The gene calls are TRBV5-1 and TRBJ2-1; TRBD2 matches at 8 bases. This CDR3 has 16 residues. The ends lost 0 bases at V and 7 bases at J; junction bases unmatched: 9. Germline lookup yields CDR1 SGHRS and CDR2 YFSETQ. The CDR3 region has the DNA TGCGCCAGCAGCTTGGCCGGGGCGGGGGGTTCGAATGAGCAGTTCTTC. Protein sequence: CASSLAGAGGSNEQFF.

The V and J genes are TRBV14 and TRBJ1-2; TRBD1 matches at 8 bases. V lost 5 bases and J lost 1; bases outside the gene matches: 6. The germline V gene encodes CDR1 SGHDN and CDR2 FVKESK. The CDR3 sequence is 15 residues long. The CDR3 here is CASSKTDRDNYGYTF. CDR3 DNA: TGTGCCAGCAGCAAGACGGACAGGGATAACTATGGCTACACCTTC.

This chain connects TRBV7-9 to TRBJ1-1; 9 bases fit TRBD1. This CDR3 has 14 residues. V trimming: 6 bases; J trimming: 3 bases; junction bases outside the gene matches: 5. Germline CDR1 is SEHNR and CDR2 is FQNEAQ (reference sequence). The CDR3 DNA reads as TGTGCCAGCAGGACAGGGGGAAGAGACACTGAAGCTTTCTTT. Its translation is CASRTGGRDTEAFF.

This clonotype has just a few counts. This chain joins TRBV24-1 and TRBJ2-5; the D is unclear. V was clipped by 4 bases and J by 7 bases, with 15 bases between them. The V gene's germline CDR1 is KGHDR and CDR2 SFDVKD. The CDR3 runs to 14 residues. CDR3 nucleotide sequence: TGTGCCACCAGTGACCCGGTTACCTCGGGGACCCAGTACTTC. It yields the protein CATSDPVTSGTQYF.

The chain uses TRBV20-1 and TRBJ2-3; the match to TRBD2 covers 11 bases. V was pared by 6 bases and J by 2 bases, with 10 bases of the junction left unmatched. Germline values: CDR1 DFQATT, CDR2 SNEGSKA (reference sequence). This CDR3 contains 16 residues. CDR3 in DNA: TGCAGTGCCGACCTTTATAGCGGGAGGGCCACAGATACGCAGTATTTT. Its protein product is CSADLYSGRATDTQYF.

This sequence joins TRBV12-3 or TRBV12-4 and TRBJ1-2; tentatively, D is TRBD1 (5 bases). Trimming removed 6 bases at V and 4 bases at J, with 12 bases between. CDR3 length: 13 residues. CDR3 nucleotide sequence: TGTGCCAGCAGATTCAGGGAACTCTATGGCTACACCTTC. It codes for CASRFRELYGYTF.

The V and J genes are TRBV6-5 and TRBJ1-2; D is unresolved. Per the germline V gene, CDR1 is MNHEY and CDR2 is SVGAGI. The CDR3 covers 14 residues. V was pared by 4 bases and J by 6 bases, with 15 bases between. CDR3 loop: CASSSPAREDGYTF. The DNA for the CDR3 is TGTGCCAGCAGTTCCCCGGCCCGGGAAGATGGCTACACCTTC.

V is TRBV12-3 or TRBV12-4 and J is TRBJ1-2; 7 nucleotides match TRBD1. This CDR3 spans 14 amino acids. With 6 bases clipped from V and 4 bases from J, the junction kept 8 bases outside the gene matches. The CDR3 DNA is TGTGCCAGCAGCCCTGGGACAGCCGCCTATGGCTACACCTTC. Protein: CASSPGTAAYGYTF.

Note on this clonotype: A much larger clone differs by one base, so this may be a read error. For the CDR3, the DNA is TGTGCCAGCAGCTTATTGCGGTCCCGGGGCGATGAGCAGCTCTTC. Its translation is CASSLLRSRGDEQLF. The chain recombines TRBV11-2 with TRBJ2-1; D may be TRBD1 or TRBD2 (5 bases each). CDR3 length: 15 amino acids. Germline V gene sequence: CDR1 SGHAT, CDR2 FQNNGV.

This clonotype was picked up a small number of times. V gene TRBV3-1 combines with J gene TRBJ2-5, with 7 bases lining up with TRBD2. The J call is doubtful: the DNA matches TRBJ2-1 better. CDR1 LGHDT and CDR2 YNNKEL come from the germline V gene (reference sequence). The CDR3 length is 15 residues. CDR3 loop: CASSQVGGAYNEQFF. The CDR3 DNA reads as TGTGCCAGCAGCCAAGTTGGGGGGGCCTACAATGAGCAGTTCTTC.

The genes are TRBV13 and TRBJ1-3; D not resolved. CDR1 and CDR2 (germline): PRHDT, FYEKMQ (reference sequence). CDR3 length: 15 amino acids. V was pared by 6 bases and J by 0 bases, with 12 bases between. The CDR3 is CASSPLPSSGNTIYF. CDR3 bases: TGTGCCAGCAGTCCCCTGCCTAGCTCTGGAAACACCATATATTTT.

The chain has TRBV20-1 and TRBJ2-1; 9 bases fit TRBD2. The CDR3 loop spans 15 amino acids. Germline lookup yields CDR1 DFQATT and CDR2 SNEGSKA (reference sequence). Trimming cost V 3 bases and J 0 bases; bases outside gene matches: 3. CDR3 residues: CSARLAGISYNEQFF. CDR3 in DNA: TGCAGTGCTAGGCTAGCGGGAATCTCCTACAATGAGCAGTTCTTC.

The gene calls are TRBV29-1 and TRBJ2-3; perhaps TRBD2 as D (7 bases). Germline V gene sequence: CDR1 SQVTM, CDR2 ANQGSEA. V was shortened by 5 bases and J by 8 bases, with 14 bases between the two germline ends. This CDR3 has 12 residues. The CDR3 loop reads CSVLGGPGTQYF. The CDR3 nucleotides read TGCAGCGTTCTGGGGGGGCCTGGTACGCAGTATTTT.

This clonotype has more than one count but fewer than ten. This sequence joins TRBV11-3 and TRBJ2-3; the match to TRBD2 covers 10 bases. V dropped 0 bases and J dropped 9; count of bases not matched to a gene: 15. Looked up from germline, CDR1 is SGHNT and CDR2 is YENEEA. This CDR3 region has 18 residues. CDR3 region: CASSLDPGLAGERGTQYF. The CDR3, as DNA: TGTGCCAGCAGCTTAGATCCCGGGCTAGCGGGAGAACGAGGGACGCAGTATTTT.

The table lists this clonotype with a few counts. V and J are TRBV9 and TRBJ1-2; 7 bases match TRBD1. The ends lost 4 bases at V and 0 bases at J; junction bases unmatched: 6. This CDR3 spans 15 amino acids. Per germline, CDR1 SGDLS and CDR2 YYNGEE. CDR3 sequence reads: CASSTRQGANYGYTF. The CDR3 bases are TGTGCCAGCAGCACTCGACAGGGAGCTAACTATGGCTACACCTTC. The full variable domain, rest sourced from reference TRBV9 and TRBJ1-2, is DSGVTQTPKHLITATGQRVTLRCSPRSGDLSVYWYQQSLDQGLQFLIQYYNGEERAKGNILERFSAQQFPDLHSELNLSSLELGDSALYFCASSTRQGANYGYTFGSGTRLTVV.

At least ten counts were recorded for this clonotype. This chain uses TRBV7-8 with TRBJ1-4; possible D gene TRBD1, 5 bases. The CDR3 is made up of 15 amino acids. Trimming stripped 6 bases from V and 2 bases from J, with 13 bases between. Germline V lookup: CDR1 SGHVS, CDR2 FQNEAQ. CDR3 loop: CASSRDPPTNEKLFF. The CDR3 DNA reads TGTGCCAGCAGTCGGGACCCACCTACTAATGAAAAACTGTTTTTT.

The chain links TRBV5-1 to TRBJ2-3, with D unclear. V gave up 3 bases and J gave up 0 bases, with 11 bases separating them. CDR1 SGHRS and CDR2 YFSETQ come from the germline V gene. This CDR3 is built from 15 residues. The CDR3 DNA sequence: TGCGCCAGCAGCTCCTGGGCCTCTAGCACAGATACGCAGTATTTT. Its translation is CASSSWASSTDTQYF.

J is TRBJ2-4 and V is TRBV21-1. TRBV21-1 is given as a pseudogene. This CDR3 comprises 17 residues. CDR3 region: CASSIGWYTLAKNIQYF. DNA of the CDR3: TGTGCCAGCAGCATAGGGTGGTACACACTAGCCAAAAACATTCAGTACTTC.

Note on this clonotype: At one end, the junction sequence differs from germline, possibly due to a read error. The rearrangement links TRBV20-1 to TRBJ1-2; D is uncertain. This CDR3 is built from 13 residues. The germline CDR1 and CDR2 sequences are DFQATT and SNEGSKA (reference sequence). DNA of the CDR3: TGCAATGCTAGAGTTGAGGCTATCTATGGCTACACCTTC. Translated: CNARVEAIYGYTF.

V is TRBV4-1 and J is TRBJ2-3; 8 nucleotides line up with TRBD1. V shed 10 bases, J shed 0 bases, and the junction held 9 bases outside the gene matches. Germline V gives CDR1 MGHRA, CDR2 YSYEKL. The CDR3 is 15 residues long. CDR3 loop: CATQQGELSTDTQYF. The CDR3 DNA follows: TGCGCCACCCAACAGGGGGAATTAAGCACAGATACGCAGTATTTT.

The genes are TRBV6-5 and TRBJ1-2, with TRBD1 matching 7 bases. The CDR3 sequence is 15 residues long. CDR1 is MNHEY, CDR2 SVGAGI, per germline. CDR3 sequence reads: CVCSRDREGNYGYTF. The CDR3 nucleotides are TGTGTTTGCAGCCGAGACAGGGAGGGGAACTATGGCTACACCTTC.

The chain joins TRBV6-5 to TRBJ1-5; possible D gene TRBD1, 6 bases. The V end was cut by 8 bases, the J end by 4 bases, with 18 bases between. Germline V gene data show CDR1 as MNHEY and CDR2 as SVGAGI. CDR3 size: 15 residues. As DNA, the CDR3 is TGTGCCAGCGGCGTTGGAGGGGGGAGAAATCAGCCCCAGCATTTT. Translating gives CASGVGGGRNQPQHF.